This T cell receptor (beta chain) appears in the sequencing data of a study of PD-1 blockade in classical Hodgkin lymphoma. Overall study: Patients received nivolumab 3 mg/kg intravenously every 2 weeks.

Germline assignment: CDR1 SGHVS and CDR2 FQNEAQ. This CDR3 region has 14 residues. V gave up 10 bases and J gave up 2 bases, with 16 bases separating them. All trial patients relapsed after autologous stem cell transplantation. About this clone itself: The antigen is not known.

Study-wide results and caveats: Newly diagnosed patients were reported to exhibit reduced baseline TCR diversity relative to healthy donors.

Generated by immunoSEQ multiplex PCR, the TCRdb table keeps only in-frame clones and is missing some. In the table there are 30,000 or so clones, around 71% of which are singletons. Specimen: peripheral blood mononuclear cells (PBMCs), collected before the second cycle of nivolumab. The sequence was obtained from a human donor with classical Hodgkin lymphoma. The chain joins TRBV7-8 to TRBJ2-3; D perhaps matches TRBD2 (6 bases). CDR3 DNA sequence: TGTGCCACGGCCGGGACTGCCCTCACAGATACGCAGTATTTT. It yields the protein CATAGTALTDTQYF.